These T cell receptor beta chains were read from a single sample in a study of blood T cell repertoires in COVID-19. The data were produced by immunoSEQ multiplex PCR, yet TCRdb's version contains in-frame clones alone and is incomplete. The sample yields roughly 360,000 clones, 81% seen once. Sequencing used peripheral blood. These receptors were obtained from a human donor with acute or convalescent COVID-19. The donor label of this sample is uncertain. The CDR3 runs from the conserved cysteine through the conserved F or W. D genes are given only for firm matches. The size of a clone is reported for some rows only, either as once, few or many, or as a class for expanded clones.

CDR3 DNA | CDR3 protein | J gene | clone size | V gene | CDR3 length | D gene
TGTGCCAGCTCACGGAGCTCCTATAATTCACCCCTCCACTTT | CASSRSSYNSPLHF | TRBJ1-6 | NA | TRBV18 | 14 | NA
TGTGCCAGCAGCTTAGTGGGCCTCGTCTACGAGACAGCCGGGGAGCTGTTTTTT | CASSLVGLVYETAGELFF | TRBJ2-2 | NA | TRBV7-9 | 18 | NA
TGTGCCAGCAGCTCACAGCGGGTTGACACCATATATTTT | CASSSQRVDTIYF | TRBJ1-3 | NA | TRBV11-2 | 13 | NA
TGTGCCAGCAGTTTGGCGGGGGCAGCTAGCTACAATGAGCAGTTCTTC | CASSLAGAASYNEQFF | TRBJ2-1 | NA | TRBV28 | 16 | NA
TGTGCCAGCAGCTGGGGCCAGCGCTACGAGCAGTACTTC | CASSWGQRYEQYF | TRBJ2-7 | NA | TRBV5-6 | 13 | NA
TGTGCCAGCAGTGATGGACTAGCGGACTACGAGCAGTACTTC | CASSDGLADYEQYF | TRBJ2-7 | few | TRBV6-2/TRBV6-3 | 14 | TRBD2
TGTGCCAGCAGCTTAGACAGGTCCTACGAGCAGTACTTC | CASSLDRSYEQYF | TRBJ2-7 | once | TRBV7-9 | 13 | NA
TGTGCCAGCAGTGACTCGAAACTAGCGGGTTTCGATGAGCAGTTCTTC | CASSDSKLAGFDEQFF | TRBJ2-1 | once | TRBV6-4 | 16 | TRBD2
TGTGCCAGCAGCCAAGTAGGGCAGGGCAGGGGCAACACTGAAGCTTTCTTT | CASSQVGQGRGNTEAFF | TRBJ1-1 | NA | TRBV3-1/TRBV3-2 | 17 | NA
TGTGCCAGCAGCCGGGGGGGATTCGATCAGCCCCAGCATTTT | CASSRGGFDQPQHF | TRBJ1-5 | NA | TRBV3-1/TRBV3-2 | 14 | NA
TGTGCCAGCAGCCTCGGACAGACCTACGAGCAGTACTTC | CASSLGQTYEQYF | TRBJ2-7 | NA | TRBV28 | 13 | NA
TGTGCCAGCAGTTACTCGATCGGGGGCTACGAGCAGTACTTC | CASSYSIGGYEQYF | TRBJ2-7 | NA | TRBV6-5 | 14 | NA
TGTGCCAGCAGAGGAGCAGGGTACACTGAAGCTTTCTTT | CASRGAGYTEAFF | TRBJ1-1 | NA | TRBV6-6 | 13 | NA
TGTGCCAGCAGCTTATCATTTAATCAGCCCCAGCATTTT | CASSLSFNQPQHF | TRBJ1-5 | once | TRBV7-2 | 13 | NA
TGCGCCAGCAGCCAAGAAGGCGAGTGGGCTGGCTACACCTTC | CASSQEGEWAGYTF | TRBJ1-2 | once | TRBV4-1 | 14 | NA
TGTGCCAGCAGCTCCCCATCTAGTGAGCAGTTCTTC | CASSSPSSEQFF | TRBJ2-1 | NA | TRBV11-3 | 12 | NA
TGTGCCAGCAGCTCCTCGGGGTACGAGCAGTACTTC | CASSSSGYEQYF | TRBJ2-7 | NA | TRBV2 | 12 | NA
TGTGCCAGCACCCCGGGACTAGCGGGACGTCCATCTGGAGATACGCAGTATTTT | CASTPGLAGRPSGDTQYF | TRBJ2-3 | NA | TRBV7-9 | 18 | TRBD2
TGTGCCAGCAGTTTGAGCAGCAATCAGCCCCAGCATTTT | CASSLSSNQPQHF | TRBJ1-5 | NA | TRBV12-3/TRBV12-4 | 13 | NA
TGTGCCAGCAGTGACTCTCTTCCCGTGGGGGGGAACACTGAAGCTTTCTTT | CASSDSLPVGGNTEAFF | TRBJ1-1 | NA | TRBV6-4 | 17 | NA
TGTGCCAGCTCACCAACTGGACAGGGGCTTAGGGAGCCCCAGCATTTT | CASSPTGQGLREPQHF | TRBJ1-5 | NA | TRBV18 | 16 | TRBD1
TGTGCCAGCAGTCGCACCGGGGGTAGCTACTATGGCTACACCTTC | CASSRTGGSYYGYTF | TRBJ1-2 | NA | TRBV27 | 15 | NA
TGTGCCTGCGTACGGGGGGGTACTACCGGGGAGCTGTTTTTT | CACVRGGTTGELFF | TRBJ2-2 | NA | TRBV30 | 14 | TRBD2
TGTGCCAGCAGCTTGAGTGAAAAACTGTTTTTT | CASSLSEKLFF | TRBJ1-4 | NA | TRBV7-9 | 11 | NA
TGTGCCAGCAGCCGGAGAGTACAAGAGACCCAGTACTTC | CASSRRVQETQYF | TRBJ2-5 | NA | TRBV4-2 | 13 | NA
TGTGCCAGCAGCTTAGTTACAGGGTACTACGAGCAGTACTTC | CASSLVTGYYEQYF | TRBJ2-7 | NA | TRBV5-6 | 14 | NA
TGTGCCAGCAGCCGCCCCGGGGCTAGCGGGCTAGCCACGTCCTACGAGCAGTACTTC | CASSRPGASGLATSYEQYF | TRBJ2-7 | NA | TRBV7-8 | 19 | TRBD2
TGCAGCGTGCGGGATATCACAGATACGCAGTATTTT | CSVRDITDTQYF | TRBJ2-3 | few | TRBV29-1 | 12 | NA
TGTGCCAGCAGTTCTTTCGGCAGCGGGCTTAGCGGGGGGACCCAGTACTTC | CASSSFGSGLSGGTQYF | TRBJ2-5 | NA | TRBV7-9 | 17 | TRBD2
TGTGCCACCAGTGACCCCTCAGGGGGGAATGAAAAACTGTTTTTT | CATSDPSGGNEKLFF | TRBJ1-4 | NA | TRBV24-1 | 15 | TRBD1
TGTGCCAGCAGTTTGGTCTACCATGCGAACAATGAGCAGTTCTTC | CASSLVYHANNEQFF | TRBJ2-1 | NA | TRBV27 | 15 | NA
TGTGCCAGCATTGGACTTGAAGCTTTCTTT | CASIGLEAFF | TRBJ1-1 | NA | TRBV2 | 10 | NA
TGTGCCAGCAGTCTCCTAGCGGGAGGGCCGATTGATACGCAGTATTTT | CASSLLAGGPIDTQYF | TRBJ2-3 | NA | TRBV7-2 | 16 | TRBD2
TGTGCCAGCAGCTCCGACAGGGCAGGGGGAGATACGCAGTATTTT | CASSSDRAGGDTQYF | TRBJ2-3 | NA | TRBV11-3 | 15 | TRBD1
TGTGCCAGCAGCGTGGGACAGCTACAGAGCTCCTATAATTCACCCCTCCACTTT | CASSVGQLQSSYNSPLHF | TRBJ1-6 | NA | TRBV3-1/TRBV3-2 | 18 | TRBD1
TGCGCCAGCAGTGAGTCGACTACTGGAAGGGCCATTCAGTACTTC | CASSESTTGRAIQYF | TRBJ2-4 | NA | TRBV10-1 | 15 | NA
TGTGCCAGCAGAAACCTAAATCAGCCCCAGCATTTT | CASRNLNQPQHF | TRBJ1-5 | NA | TRBV2 | 12 | NA
TGTGCCAGCAGCAACAATTACGAGCAGTACTTC | CASSNNYEQYF | TRBJ2-7 | NA | TRBV12-3/TRBV12-4 | 11 | NA
TGTGCCAGTAGTATAGATGAAAAAAGGGGCGGCACTGAAGCTTTCTTT | CASSIDEKRGGTEAFF | TRBJ1-1 | NA | TRBV19 | 16 | NA
TGTGCCAGCAGTGTACAGGCTCAGCAGAATCAGCCCCAGCATTTT | CASSVQAQQNQPQHF | TRBJ1-5 | NA | TRBV2 | 15 | NA
TGTGCCAGCAGTTACAAGGGCAGGGCGTACGAGCAGTACTTC | CASSYKGRAYEQYF | TRBJ2-7 | NA | TRBV6-7 | 14 | NA
TGTGCCACCAGCAGAGATTCGGGGTCGGGCTACACCTTC | CATSRDSGSGYTF | TRBJ1-2 | NA | TRBV15 | 13 | NA
TGTGCCAGCAGTTTAGGGGGGGCACGACAGCCCCAGCATTTT | CASSLGGARQPQHF | TRBJ1-5 | NA | TRBV28 | 14 | NA
TGTGCCAGCAGCCCCGGGCGGGAGTGGGGCAATGAGCAGTTCTTC | CASSPGREWGNEQFF | TRBJ2-1 | NA | TRBV3-1/TRBV3-2 | 15 | TRBD2